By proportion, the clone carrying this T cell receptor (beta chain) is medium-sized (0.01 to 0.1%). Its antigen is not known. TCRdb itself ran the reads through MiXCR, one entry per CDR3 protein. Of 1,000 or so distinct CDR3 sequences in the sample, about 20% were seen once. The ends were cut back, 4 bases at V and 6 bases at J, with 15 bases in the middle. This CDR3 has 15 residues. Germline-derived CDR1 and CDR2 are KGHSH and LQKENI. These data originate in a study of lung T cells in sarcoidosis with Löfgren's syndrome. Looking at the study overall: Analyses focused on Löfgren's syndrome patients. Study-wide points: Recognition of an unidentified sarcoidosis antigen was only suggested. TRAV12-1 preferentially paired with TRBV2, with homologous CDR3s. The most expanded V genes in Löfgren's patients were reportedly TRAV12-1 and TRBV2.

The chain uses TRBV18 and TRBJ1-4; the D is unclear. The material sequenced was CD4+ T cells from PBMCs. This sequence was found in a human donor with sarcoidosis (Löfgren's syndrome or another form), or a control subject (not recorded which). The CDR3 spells CASSLGPAVDEKLFF. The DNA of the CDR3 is TGTGCCAGCTCACTAGGTCCGGCGGTGGATGAAAAACTGTTTTTT.